This T cell receptor (beta chain) appears in the sequencing data of a study of blood T cells in healthy people across ages. A second PCR of about 7 to 12 cycles used a sample-barcoded 5' primer and a J-beta primer mix. One entry per CDR3 protein results from TCRdb running MiXCR on the 5' RACE reads. The sample contains about 620,000 distinct CDR3 sequences, 40% to 65% of which appear only once. Germline assignment: CDR1 SGHRS and CDR2 YFSETQ. CDR3 length equals 17 residues. V lost 3 bases and J lost 0; bases outside the gene matches: 10. Sample: blood. The receptor's source is a woman of 80 years or more in good health. The chain couples TRBV5-1 to TRBJ2-5, with 8 nucleotides matching TRBD2. The CDR3 coding sequence is TGCGCCAGCAGCTCATCCTGGCGGGGGGCGAACCAAGAGACCCAGTACTTC. Translating it yields CASSSSWRGANQETQYF.